This entry describes one T cell receptor beta chain. The PCR employed 60 Vbeta primers together with 13 Jbeta primers. The data were produced by immunoSEQ multiplex PCR, yet TCRdb's version contains in-frame clones alone and is incomplete. The sample lists some 150,000 clones, less than 80% occurring once. This entry comes from a study of cytomegalovirus exposure and HLA in healthy donors. Trimming took off 2 bases at V and 3 bases at J, with 14 bases between the two ends. Germline CDR1 SGHVS, CDR2 FNYEAQ. The CDR3 length is 16 residues. V and J are TRBV7-6 and TRBJ2-1; D perhaps matches TRBD1 (5 bases). The TCR was taken from a female donor in good health and CMV-seronegative. The sequenced sample was PBMCs. DNA for the CDR3: TGTGCCAGCAGCTTAAATTCAGTCAGGGTCTACAATGAGCAGTTCTTC. Amino acid sequence: CASSLNSVRVYNEQFF.